This T cell receptor beta chain is from a study of T cells in women clearing cervical HPV infection. General study findings and limits: It is unknown whether associations predate infection; no effector/memory or HPV-specific sorting.

Regarding this clone: What it recognizes is unknown. Read data end 3 residues before the CDR3 end; the end is taken from the germline J gene.

The data were produced by immunoSEQ multiplex PCR, yet TCRdb's version contains in-frame clones alone and is incomplete. Here the sample table reports about 20,000 clones. Germline values: CDR1 LNHDA, CDR2 SQIVND (reference sequence). CDR3 length: 15 residues. All participants had a single incident cervical HPV16 infection, and prevalent HPV16 infections were excluded. The V gene is TRBV19, the J gene TRBJ1-2; D is ambiguous. This receptor was identified in a woman aged 18 to 69 with a cervical HPV16 infection that either progressed to CIN3+ or cleared (not recorded which). Sequences were obtained from blood buffy coat. The sequenced CDR3 bases are TGTGCCAGTAGTAGCCTAGCGGGCATTACAGATACC. This gives the protein CASSSLAGITDT. The whole CDR3 protein reads CASSSLAGITDTYTF.